This TCR beta chain was found in a study of blood T cell repertoires in COVID-19. The wider study: Some COVID-19 samples were acute and others convalescent; all came from the United States, Italy and Spain. The cDNA or gDNA used as material had been derived from T cells, B-cell-depleted T cells, or PBMCs.

This CDR3 is built from 14 residues. The germline gives CDR1 MNHEY, CDR2 SMNVEV (reference sequence). The data were produced by immunoSEQ multiplex PCR, yet TCRdb's version contains in-frame clones alone and is incomplete. The sample records about 210,000 clones, about four fifths being singletons. A word on this clone: A much larger clone differs from this one at a single base, so this may be a read error.

Specimen: peripheral blood. V is TRBV27 and J is TRBJ1-2; D not resolved. The TCR originated in a woman aged 45-60 years with acute or convalescent COVID-19. The CDR3 loop reads CVSSLGGQNYGYTF. As DNA, the CDR3 is TGTGTCAGCAGTTTAGGAGGGCAGAACTATGGCTACACCTTC.